This is a list of T cell receptor beta chains from one sample in a study of cytomegalovirus exposure and HLA in healthy donors. The data were produced by immunoSEQ multiplex PCR, yet TCRdb's version contains in-frame clones alone and is incomplete. The repertoire consists of about 280,000 clones, with approximately 90% occurring once and the leading ten covering over 0.7%. The sample was PBMCs. These receptors all stem from a woman aged 18-30 years in good health and CMV-seronegative. CDR3s include the opening cysteine and the closing phenylalanine or tryptophan. D genes are given only for firm matches. The listing skips clone size in some rows; elsewhere it reads once, few, many or a size class.

V	J	D	size	DNA	CDR3
TRBV28	TRBJ1-5	-	-	TGTGCCAGCAGAGGGGGGGGCCTGGGGAACCTCCAGCATTTT	CASRGGGLGNLQHF
TRBV29-1	TRBJ1-6	TRBD1	-	TGCAGCGTGCAGACAGGGGTAAGGTCACCCCTCCACTTT	CSVQTGVRSPLHF
TRBV5-5	TRBJ2-7	-	-	TGTGCCAGCAGCGGGAGCTCCTACGAGCAGTACTTC	CASSGSSYEQYF
TRBV18	TRBJ1-2	-	-	TGTGCCAGCTCACGGCCCCAACAGGGAGCTAACTATGGCTACACCTTC	CASSRPQQGANYGYTF
TRBV18	TRBJ1-2	-	-	TGTGCCAGCTCACCACGGCAGGCCAAAGCTAACTATGGCTACACCTTC	CASSPRQAKANYGYTF
TRBV5-6	TRBJ2-1	TRBD2	-	TGTGCCAGCAGCTTGGAGGGACTAGCGGGATACAATGAGCAGTTCTTC	CASSLEGLAGYNEQFF
TRBV7-9	TRBJ2-3	TRBD2	-	TGTGCCAGCAGCTTAGAGGGACTAGTGTCAGATACGCAGTATTTT	CASSLEGLVSDTQYF
TRBV7-8	TRBJ1-5	-	-	TGTGCCAGCAACCTTAGGGAGGGTAGCAATCAGCCCCAGCATTTT	CASNLREGSNQPQHF
TRBV28	TRBJ2-2	-	-	TGTGCCAGCAGGAGGCCTCCGAACACCGGGGAGCTGTTTTTT	CASRRPPNTGELFF
TRBV2	TRBJ2-2	TRBD1	-	TGTGCCAGCAGTCGTGACAGGGTGGGGACCGGGGAGCTGTTTTTT	CASSRDRVGTGELFF
TRBV28	TRBJ2-2	-	-	TGTGCCAGCAGCATACATGTCACCGGGGAGCTGTTTTTT	CASSIHVTGELFF
TRBV4-3	TRBJ2-7	TRBD1	few	TGCGCCAGCAGCCAAGCAACAGGGGACTCCTACGAGCAGTACTTC	CASSQATGDSYEQYF
TRBV9	TRBJ1-3	-	-	TGTGCCAGCAGCGTATTGGGGGGTTCTGGAAACACCATATATTTT	CASSVLGGSGNTIYF
TRBV7-9	TRBJ1-2	-	-	TGTGCCAGCAGCCAATCGACAGGCCTCAGACTTTATGGCTACACCTTC	CASSQSTGLRLYGYTF
TRBV9	TRBJ2-2	TRBD1	-	TGTGCCAGCAGCTACGACAGGGGCGCGGACACCGGGGAGCTGTTTTTT	CASSYDRGADTGELFF
TRBV7-9	TRBJ1-2	TRBD1	-	TGTGCCAGCAGCATAAGCGGGACAGGGATAAAAAACTATGGCTACACCTTC	CASSISGTGIKNYGYTF
TRBV28	TRBJ2-3	TRBD2	-	TGTGCCAGCAGGGACCTAGCGGGAGGGCTCTCTACTTCGAGGACAGATACGCAGTATTTT	CASRDLAGGLSTSRTDTQYF
TRBV6-5	TRBJ2-3	TRBD2	-	TGTGTCGTACAGCGGGGTCAGGCAGATACGCAGTATTTT	CVVQRGQADTQYF
TRBV2	TRBJ2-7	-	-	TGTGCCAGCAGGGGGACCGCCCCAGGGGACGAGCAGTACTTC	CASRGTAPGDEQYF
TRBV14	TRBJ2-2	-	-	TGTGCCAGCAGCTCCAATTTGAACACCGGGGAGCTGTTTTTT	CASSSNLNTGELFF
TRBV9	TRBJ2-3	-	-	TGTGCCAGCAGCGTAGGAGCAAGCAAGACAGATACGCAGTATTTT	CASSVGASKTDTQYF
TRBV27	TRBJ2-7	-	-	TGTGCCAGCAGTCTACGGCAAACAGGTCGGAGCTCCTACGAGCAGTACTTC	CASSLRQTGRSSYEQYF
TRBV28	TRBJ2-2	-	-	TGTGCCAGCAGTTCCACAGGTGCCGGGGAGCTGTTTTTT	CASSSTGAGELFF
TRBV27	TRBJ1-5	TRBD1	-	TGTGCCAGCAGTATAGGGACAGCTAGCAATCAGCCCCAGCATTTT	CASSIGTASNQPQHF
TRBV14	TRBJ2-1	-	-	TGTGCCAGCAGTACGCTTGGTGGGCGCTACAATGAGCAGTTCTTC	CASSTLGGRYNEQFF
TRBV27	TRBJ1-1	-	-	TGTGCCAGCAGTTTGGGGTCACAGGTGAACACTGAAGCTTTCTTT	CASSLGSQVNTEAFF
TRBV6-5	TRBJ2-1	-	-	TGTGCCAGCAGTTACACCCTAGGGGTTGAGCAGTTCTTC	CASSYTLGVEQFF
TRBV11-2	TRBJ1-2	-	-	TGTGCCAGCAGCGGGGACATAGGTCCCTATGGCTACACCTTC	CASSGDIGPYGYTF
TRBV14	TRBJ1-5	-	-	TGTGCCAGCAGCCGATCGGGAGGTCAGCCCCAGCATTTT	CASSRSGGQPQHF
TRBV19	TRBJ2-7	TRBD2	-	TGTGCCAGTAGCTCAGCGGGAGGGCCCTACGAGCAGTACTTC	CASSSAGGPYEQYF
TRBV15	TRBJ1-3	-	-	TGTGCCACCAGCAGACAGGGCTCTGGAAACACCATATATTTT	CATSRQGSGNTIYF
TRBV9	TRBJ1-2	TRBD1	once	TGTGCCAGCACCGGGACAGGGGGCTTTTCAGCGAATGGCTACACCTTC	CASTGTGGFSANGYTF
TRBV28	TRBJ2-1	TRBD1	-	TGTGCCAGCGAACAGGGGGCGAATGAGCAGTTCTTC	CASEQGANEQFF
TRBV4-3	TRBJ2-7	TRBD2	once	TGCGCCAGCAGCCAAGCGGCGGGAGGGGCCCGCGAGCAGTACTTC	CASSQAAGGAREQYF
TRBV18	TRBJ2-7	TRBD1	few	TGTGCCAGCTCCTTAGGGGGCCCTTCCTACGAGCAGTACTTC	CASSLGGPSYEQYF